The clone carrying this T cell receptor beta chain has just a few counts. Trimming removed 5 bases from V and 4 bases from J, with 18 bases in between. Germline V CDR1 and CDR2: PRHDT, FYEKMQ (reference sequence). This CDR3 has 16 residues. This specimen comes from a study of molecular identifiers for immune sequencing clone quantification. TCR libraries were built in bulk with a published protocol and specific TCR primers. One entry per CDR3 protein, called by TCRdb with MiXCR from the PCR reads. The table shows some 580,000 distinct CDR3 sequences, with over 25% occurring only once. Libraries of naive CD8 T cells were made from approximately 20,000 to 1,000,000 sorted cells. They used 10%, 30% or 50% RNA.

This rearrangement joins TRBV13 to TRBJ2-4, with D perhaps assigned TRBD1 or TRBD2 (6 bases each). What was sequenced was naive CD8+ T cells from blood, with Jurkat cell RNA spiked in. As to subset: FACS-sorted CD8+CD4-CCR7+CD45RA+ naive T cells. This TCR was sampled from a human donor in good health. Some libraries in this study had Jurkat cell RNA spiked in. CDR3 nucleotides: TGTGCCAGCAGCCACGGGGGCGGGACATCTAAAAACATTCAGTACTTC. Translation: CASSHGGGTSKNIQYF.